The 10 T cell receptor beta chains below come from one sample, sequenced in a study of cytomegalovirus exposure and HLA in healthy donors. The PCR made use of 60 Vbeta and 13 Jbeta primers. Sequenced by immunoSEQ multiplex PCR; TCRdb stores in-frame clones only, minus some. This repertoire shows some 140,000 clones, 73% found once; its top ten account for 1.3%. Sequencing input: PBMCs. The receptors originated from a woman between 35 and 50 years old in good health and CMV-seronegative.

The J gene is TRBJ1-4, the V gene TRBV18; D possibly corresponds to TRBD1 (5 bases). The CDR3 length is 13 residues. V was shortened by 9 bases and J by 3 bases, with 11 bases between the two germline ends. The germline CDR1 and CDR2 sequences are KGHSH and LQKENI. For the CDR3, the DNA is TGTGCCAGTAGCGGAGGGGCTAATGAAAAACTGTTTTTT. It yields the protein CASSGGANEKLFF.

V usage is TRBV19 and J usage is TRBJ2-2, with 9 bases aligning to TRBD1. Trimming at V came to 8 bases and at J to 4 bases, leaving 14 bases not matched to a gene. The CDR3 runs to 17 residues. Germline V gene sequence: CDR1 LNHDA, CDR2 SQIVND (reference sequence). The CDR3 DNA reads TGTGCCAGTTCACACAGGGGGCTTTTGGTAGTCACCGGGGAGCTGTTTTTT. This gives the protein CASSHRGLLVVTGELFF.

The chain couples TRBV7-8 to TRBJ1-3, with unresolved D. V shed 5 bases and J shed 0 bases, with 23 bases lying between them. The CDR3 contains 19 residues. Germline CDR1 SGHVS, CDR2 FQNEAQ. CDR3: CASSREALGETFSGNTIYF. The CDR3 nucleotides are TGTGCCAGCAGCCGGGAGGCCCTCGGGGAAACCTTCTCTGGAAACACCATATATTTT. The full variable domain, with the rest looked up from reference TRBV7-8 and TRBJ1-3, is GAGVSQSPRYKVAKRGQDVALRCDPISGHVSLFWYQQALGQGPEFLTYFQNEAQLDKSGLPSDRFFAERPEGSVSTLKIQRTQQEDSAVYLCASSREALGETFSGNTIYFGEGSWLTVV.

The chain combines TRBV28 with TRBJ2-2; TRBD1 aligns across 9 bases. Germline CDR1 is MDHEN and CDR2 is SYDVKM. CDR3 length equals 14 residues. J gave up 4 bases and V 3 bases, and 0 bases lay outside the gene matches. The CDR3 coding sequence is TGTGCCAGCAGTTTGACAGGGGGCACCGGGGAGCTGTTTTTT. Translated: CASSLTGGTGELFF.

This clone was detected only once. This sample includes further DNA sequences coding for the same CDR3. The V call is TRBV18, the J call TRBJ2-3, with D unresolved. Germline CDR1 KGHSH, CDR2 LQKENI. Trimming stripped 0 bases from V and 4 bases from J, with 5 bases between. The CDR3 extends over 13 amino acids. The chain's CDR3 is CASSPPSSDTQYF. The CDR3 DNA reads as TGTGCCAGCTCACCACCGTCATCAGATACGCAGTATTTT.

The chain recombines TRBV5-1 with TRBJ2-5; 11 positions agree with TRBD2. In germline, CDR1 is SGHRS, CDR2 YFSETQ. The J segment lost 4 bases and the V segment lost 4 bases, leaving 9 bases of the junction unmatched. This CDR3 is 16 amino acids long. CDR3 DNA sequence: TGCGCCAGCAGCCCCCGTAGCGGGGGGGCGTCAGAGACCCAGTACTTC. Translated, it gives CASSPRSGGASETQYF.

The chain has TRBV6-5 and TRBJ1-2; D possibly corresponds to TRBD1 (5 bases). This CDR3 contains 14 residues. With 6 bases removed from V and 0 bases from J, the gap between germline ends came to 11 bases. CDR1 is MNHEY, CDR2 SVGAGI, per germline. The CDR3 region is CASSRDRTNYGYTF. In DNA form, the CDR3 reads TGTGCCAGCAGCCGAGACAGAACTAACTATGGCTACACCTTC.

This clone was seen a few times. J is TRBJ2-1 and V is TRBV4-1; TRBD2 agrees at 16 bases. V trimming: 0 bases; J trimming: 10 bases; junction bases outside the gene matches: 9. The germline V gene has CDR1 MGHRA and CDR2 YSYEKL. The CDR3 spans 18 residues. This CDR3 reads CASSQEPGTSGGAEEQFF. The CDR3 nucleotides read TGCGCCAGCAGCCAAGAACCCGGGACTAGCGGGGGGGCGGAGGAGCAGTTCTTC.

This clone has only a few counts. The chain joins TRBV2 to TRBJ1-2; weak D call: TRBD1 (6 bases). The CDR3 is 14 residues long. Deletions cut 4 bases from V and 6 bases from J, with 15 bases between. Per the germline V gene, CDR1 is SNHLY and CDR2 is FYNNEI. The DNA for the CDR3 is TGTGCCAGCAGTGTCACCGACAGGCCAGATGGCTACACCTTC. This encodes CASSVTDRPDGYTF.

The rearrangement links TRBV7-9 to TRBJ1-1; 9 bases agree with TRBD1. J lost 4 bases, V lost 5 bases, and 8 bases had no gene match. CDR1 is SEHNR and CDR2 is FQNEAQ in the germline V gene (reference sequence). The CDR3 is 15 amino acids. CDR3 loop: CASSLSDRGSTEAFF. CDR3 coding DNA: TGTGCCAGCAGCCTTTCGGACAGGGGCAGCACTGAAGCTTTCTTT.